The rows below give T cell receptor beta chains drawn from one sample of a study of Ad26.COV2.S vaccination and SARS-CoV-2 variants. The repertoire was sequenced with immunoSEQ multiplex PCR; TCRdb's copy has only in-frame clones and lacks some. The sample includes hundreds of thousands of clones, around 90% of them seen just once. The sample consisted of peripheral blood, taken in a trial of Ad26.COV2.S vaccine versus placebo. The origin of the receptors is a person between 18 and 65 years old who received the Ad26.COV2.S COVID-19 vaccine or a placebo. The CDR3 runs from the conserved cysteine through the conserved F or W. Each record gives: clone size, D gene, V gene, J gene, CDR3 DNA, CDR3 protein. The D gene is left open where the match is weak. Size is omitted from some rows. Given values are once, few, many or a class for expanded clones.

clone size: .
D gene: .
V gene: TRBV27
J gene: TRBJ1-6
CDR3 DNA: TGTGCCAGCAGTTGGTCTGCCACATGGAATTCACCCCTCCACTTT
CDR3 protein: CASSWSATWNSPLHF

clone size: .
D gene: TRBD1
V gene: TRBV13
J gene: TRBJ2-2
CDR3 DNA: TGTGCCAGCAGCGCCGAGCAGGGGGCGCCGGACACCGGGGAGCTGTTTTTT
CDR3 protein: CASSAEQGAPDTGELFF

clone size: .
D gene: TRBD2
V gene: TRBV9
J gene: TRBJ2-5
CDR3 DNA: TGTGCCAGCAGCGCTACTAGCGGGGGTGAGACCCAGTACTTC
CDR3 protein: CASSATSGGETQYF

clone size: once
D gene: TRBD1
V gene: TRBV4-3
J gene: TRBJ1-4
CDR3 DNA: TGCGCCAGCAGCCAAGAAGAGGGGGCGGAGGAAAAACTGTTTTTT
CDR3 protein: CASSQEEGAEEKLFF

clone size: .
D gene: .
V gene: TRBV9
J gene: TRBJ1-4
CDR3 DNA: TGTGCCAGCAGCGTAGGTGGCGGCTCTAATAATGAAAAACTGTTTTTT
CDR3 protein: CASSVGGGSNNEKLFF

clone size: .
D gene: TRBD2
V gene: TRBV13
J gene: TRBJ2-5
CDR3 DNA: TGTGCCAGCAGCTTATTCGGGGGGGTCCAAGAGACCCAGTACTTC
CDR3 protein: CASSLFGGVQETQYF

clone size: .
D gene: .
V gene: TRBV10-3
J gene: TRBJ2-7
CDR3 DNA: TGTGCCATCAGTTCAATCGACAGGGGACTAGCCCTCTCCTACGAGCAGTACTTC
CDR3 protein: CAISSIDRGLALSYEQYF

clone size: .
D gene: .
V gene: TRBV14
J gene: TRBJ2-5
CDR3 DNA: TGTGCCAGCACCCCCAAGGGGACATCGGAGACCCAGTACTTC
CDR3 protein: CASTPKGTSETQYF

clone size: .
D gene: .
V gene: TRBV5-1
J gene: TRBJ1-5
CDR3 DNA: TGCGCCAGCAGCTTGGGGGCGAGCAATCAGCCCCAGCATTTT
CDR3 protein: CASSLGASNQPQHF

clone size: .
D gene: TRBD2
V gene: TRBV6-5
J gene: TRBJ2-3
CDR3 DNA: TGTGCCAGCAGTTACCGGGCGGGGGTGGCAGATACGCAGTATTTT
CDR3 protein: CASSYRAGVADTQYF

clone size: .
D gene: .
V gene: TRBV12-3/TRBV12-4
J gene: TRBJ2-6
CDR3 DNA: TGTGCCAGCAGTTTACTAGGGGCTAACGTCCTGACTTTC
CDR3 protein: CASSLLGANVLTF

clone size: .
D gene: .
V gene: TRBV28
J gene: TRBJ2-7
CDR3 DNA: TGTGCCAGCAGTTCCCCCGACAGGAGGAGTAAGTACGAGCAGTACTTC
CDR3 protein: CASSSPDRRSKYEQYF

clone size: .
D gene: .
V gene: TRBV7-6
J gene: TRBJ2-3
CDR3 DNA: TGTGCCAGCAGCTCCGCGGGGAAGAGGACAGATACGCAGTATTTT
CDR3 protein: CASSSAGKRTDTQYF

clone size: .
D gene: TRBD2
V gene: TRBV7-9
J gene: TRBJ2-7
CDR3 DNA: TGTGCCAGCAGCTCTAGCGGGGGGTATTACGAGCAGTACTTC
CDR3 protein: CASSSSGGYYEQYF

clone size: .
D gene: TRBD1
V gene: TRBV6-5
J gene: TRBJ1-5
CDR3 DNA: TGTGCCAGCAGCCCAACAGGGGGCAATCAGCCCCAGCATTTT
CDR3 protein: CASSPTGGNQPQHF

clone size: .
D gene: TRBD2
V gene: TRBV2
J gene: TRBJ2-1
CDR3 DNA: TGTGCCAGCAGTGAAAGGGGTAGCGGGGGAGGCAATGAGCAGTTCTTC
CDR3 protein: CASSERGSGGGNEQFF

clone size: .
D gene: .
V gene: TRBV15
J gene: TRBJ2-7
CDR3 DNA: TGTGCCACCAGCCATCGGGGGGCCAACTACGAGCAGTACTTC
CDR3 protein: CATSHRGANYEQYF

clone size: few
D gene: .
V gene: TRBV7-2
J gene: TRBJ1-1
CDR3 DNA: TGTGCCAGCAGCAACGGGGGGACTGAAGCTTTCTTT
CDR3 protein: CASSNGGTEAFF